Sequencing of this T cell receptor (beta chain) was carried out in a study of control samples from healthy donors and cancer patients. V shed 0 bases and J 0 bases; nucleotides not matched to a gene: 4. The CDR3 has 16 amino acids. Germline CDR1 GTSNPN, CDR2 SVGIG (reference sequence). Some clones are missing from TCRdb's copy, which holds only in-frame ones; the method was immunoSEQ multiplex PCR. The table includes approximately 70,000 clones, roughly 80% detected once. The TCR comes from a man between 45 and 60 years old in good health. This chain connects TRBV30 to TRBJ2-7, with 11 bases identical to TRBD1. The specimen sequenced was blood. CDR3 coding DNA: TGTGCCTGGAGTGTACGGGGACAGGGGGACTCCTACGAGCAGTACTTC. This translates into CAWSVRGQGDSYEQYF.